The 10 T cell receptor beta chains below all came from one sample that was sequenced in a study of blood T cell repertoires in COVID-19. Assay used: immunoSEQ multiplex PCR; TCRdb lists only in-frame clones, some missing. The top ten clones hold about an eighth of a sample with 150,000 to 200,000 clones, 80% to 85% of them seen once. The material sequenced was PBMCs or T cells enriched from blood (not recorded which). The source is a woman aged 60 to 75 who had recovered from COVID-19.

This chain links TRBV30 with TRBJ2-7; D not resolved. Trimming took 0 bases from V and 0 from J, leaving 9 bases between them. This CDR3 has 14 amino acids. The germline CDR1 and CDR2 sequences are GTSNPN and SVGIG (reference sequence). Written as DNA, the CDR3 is TGTGCCTGGAGTGTTAAGCACGTCTCCTACGAGCAGTACTTC. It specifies CAWSVKHVSYEQYF.

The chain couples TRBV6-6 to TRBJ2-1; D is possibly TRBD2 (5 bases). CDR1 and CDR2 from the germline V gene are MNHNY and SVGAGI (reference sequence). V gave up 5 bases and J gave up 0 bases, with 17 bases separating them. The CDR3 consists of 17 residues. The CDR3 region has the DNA TGTGCCAGCAGTCAATCCCTCGGACTCACCTCCTACAATGAGCAGTTCTTC. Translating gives CASSQSLGLTSYNEQFF.

The CDR3, as DNA: TGTGCCAGCAGCTTGGCGGCTAGCGGCACAGATACGCAGTATTTT. This translates into CASSLAASGTDTQYF. The chain joins TRBV5-6 to TRBJ2-3, with D perhaps matching TRBD2 (6 bases). The CDR3 contains 15 residues. The V and J ends lost 0 bases and 1 base respectively, with 9 bases between them. The germline V gene has CDR1 SGHDT and CDR2 YYEEEE. The entire variable domain, with the rest obtained from reference TRBV5-6 and TRBJ2-3, is as follows: DAGVTQSPTHLIKTRGQQVTLRCSPKSGHDTVSWYQQALGQGPQFIFQYYEEEERQRGNFPDRFSGHQFPNYSSELNVNALLLGDSALYLCASSLAASGTDTQYFGPGTRLTVL.

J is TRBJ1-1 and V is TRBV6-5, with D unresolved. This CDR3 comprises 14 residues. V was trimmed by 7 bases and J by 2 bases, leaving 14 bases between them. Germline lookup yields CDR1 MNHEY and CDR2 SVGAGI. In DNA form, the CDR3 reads TGTGCCAGCATATCGAGGTCGGGAAACACTGAAGCTTTCTTT. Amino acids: CASISRSGNTEAFF.

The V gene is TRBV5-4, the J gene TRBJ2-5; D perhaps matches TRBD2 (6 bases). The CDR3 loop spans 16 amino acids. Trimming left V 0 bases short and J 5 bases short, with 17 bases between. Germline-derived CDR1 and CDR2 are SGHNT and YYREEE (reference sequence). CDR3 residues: CASSLAGGAIWETQYF. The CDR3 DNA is TGTGCCAGCAGCTTGGCCGGAGGGGCGATATGGGAGACCCAGTACTTC.

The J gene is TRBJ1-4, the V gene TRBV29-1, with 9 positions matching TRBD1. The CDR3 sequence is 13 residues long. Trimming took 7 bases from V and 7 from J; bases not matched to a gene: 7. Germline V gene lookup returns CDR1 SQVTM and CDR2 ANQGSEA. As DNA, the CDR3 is TGCAGCGCCCTTACAGGGGGCGGTGAAAAACTGTTTTTT. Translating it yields CSALTGGGEKLFF.

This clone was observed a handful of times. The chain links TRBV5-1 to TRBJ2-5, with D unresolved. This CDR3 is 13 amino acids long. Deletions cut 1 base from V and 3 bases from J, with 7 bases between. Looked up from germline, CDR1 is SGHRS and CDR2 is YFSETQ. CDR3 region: CASSLTPEETQYF. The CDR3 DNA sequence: TGCGCCAGCAGCTTGACACCCGAAGAGACCCAGTACTTC.

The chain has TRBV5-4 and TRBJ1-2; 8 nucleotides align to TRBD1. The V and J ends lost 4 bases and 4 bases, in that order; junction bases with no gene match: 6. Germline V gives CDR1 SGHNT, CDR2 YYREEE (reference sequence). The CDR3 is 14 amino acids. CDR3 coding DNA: TGTGCCAGCAGCCAGGGGGCGCTGGGCTATGGCTACACCTTC. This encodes CASSQGALGYGYTF.

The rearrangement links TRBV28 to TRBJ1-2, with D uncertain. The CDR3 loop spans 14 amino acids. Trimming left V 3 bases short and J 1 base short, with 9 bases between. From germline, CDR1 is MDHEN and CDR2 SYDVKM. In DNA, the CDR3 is TGTGCCAGCAGTTTTGGGAGTAATAACTATGGCTACACCTTC. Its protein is CASSFGSNNYGYTF.

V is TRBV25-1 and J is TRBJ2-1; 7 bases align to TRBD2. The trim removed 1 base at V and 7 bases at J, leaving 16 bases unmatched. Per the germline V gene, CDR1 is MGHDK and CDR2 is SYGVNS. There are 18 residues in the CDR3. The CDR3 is CASSESLPRDYHGNEQFF. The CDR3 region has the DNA TGTGCCAGCAGTGAATCCCTGCCTAGGGACTACCACGGGAATGAGCAGTTCTTC.